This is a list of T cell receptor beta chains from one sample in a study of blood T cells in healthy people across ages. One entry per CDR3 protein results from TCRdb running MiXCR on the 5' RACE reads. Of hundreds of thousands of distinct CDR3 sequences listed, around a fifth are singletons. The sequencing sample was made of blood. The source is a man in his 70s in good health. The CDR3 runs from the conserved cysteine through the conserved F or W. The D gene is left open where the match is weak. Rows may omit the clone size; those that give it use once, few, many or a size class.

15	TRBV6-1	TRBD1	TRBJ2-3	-	CARSSQGISSDTQYF	TGTGCCCGCAGCTCACAGGGGATCTCTTCAGATACGCAGTATTTT
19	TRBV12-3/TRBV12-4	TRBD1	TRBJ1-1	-	CASSLGPGQGRDMNTEAFF	TGTGCCAGCAGTTTAGGCCCGGGACAGGGGAGGGATATGAACACTGAAGCTTTCTTT
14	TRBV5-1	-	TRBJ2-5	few	CASSWGAEANSQYF	TGCGCCAGCAGCTGGGGGGCGGAGGCCAACAGTCAGTACTTC
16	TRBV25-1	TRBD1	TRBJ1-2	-	CASSESRTGTHYGYTF	TGTGCCAGCAGTGAATCCCGGACAGGGACCCACTATGGCTACACCTTC
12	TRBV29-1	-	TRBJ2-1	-	CSVRDGYNEQFF	TGCAGCGTAAGGGACGGATACAATGAGCAGTTCTTC
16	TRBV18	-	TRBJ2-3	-	CASSTNGGRITDTQYF	TGTGCCAGCTCGACCAACGGTGGCAGGATCACAGATACGCAGTATTTT
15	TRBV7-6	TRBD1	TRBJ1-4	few	CASSLAGQPLEKLFF	TGTGCCAGCAGCTTAGCGGGACAGCCGTTGGAAAAACTGTTTTTT
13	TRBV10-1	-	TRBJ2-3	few	CASSEGRVVTQYF	TGCGCCAGCAGTGAAGGCCGGGTAGTTACGCAGTATTTT
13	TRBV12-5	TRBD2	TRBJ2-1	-	CASGFSGSNEQFF	TGTGCTAGTGGTTTTAGCGGGAGTAATGAGCAGTTCTTC
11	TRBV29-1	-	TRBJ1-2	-	CSGGANYGYTF	TGCAGCGGAGGAGCTAACTATGGCTACACCTTC
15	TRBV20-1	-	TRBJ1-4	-	CSASSLEATNEKLFF	TGCAGTGCCTCGTCCCTGGAGGCAACTAATGAAAAACTGTTTTTT
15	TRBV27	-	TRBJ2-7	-	CASSLSPNGFYEQYF	TGTGCCAGCAGTTTATCGCCTAACGGATTCTACGAGCAGTACTTC
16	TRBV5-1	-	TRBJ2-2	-	CASTSRGVTNTGELFF	TGCGCCAGCACCTCGAGGGGGGTCACGAACACCGGGGAGCTGTTTTTT
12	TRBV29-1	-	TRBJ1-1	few	CSAGHGNREAFF	TGCAGCGCAGGACACGGCAATAGAGAAGCTTTCTTT
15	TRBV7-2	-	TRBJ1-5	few	CASSSQTGVDQPQHF	TGTGCCAGCAGCTCACAAACTGGGGTCGATCAGCCCCAGCATTTT
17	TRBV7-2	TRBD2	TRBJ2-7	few	CASSRGLAGPSSYEQYF	TGTGCCAGCAGCAGGGGACTAGCGGGACCTAGCTCCTACGAGCAGTACTTC
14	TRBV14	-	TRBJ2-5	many	CASSPSQPWETQYF	TGTGCCAGCAGCCCAAGCCAACCTTGGGAGACCCAGTACTTC
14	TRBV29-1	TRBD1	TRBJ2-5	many	CSVELRGLLETQYF	TGCAGCGTCGAACTTAGGGGGCTGCTTGAGACCCAGTACTTC
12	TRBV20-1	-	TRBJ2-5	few	CSALLTQETQYF	TGCAGTGCTTTACTAACCCAAGAGACCCAGTACTTC
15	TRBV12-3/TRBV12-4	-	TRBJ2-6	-	CASSSQGTGANVLTF	TGTGCCAGCAGTTCTCAGGGGACAGGGGCCAACGTCCTGACTTTC
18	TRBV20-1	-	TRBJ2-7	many	CSARSRAAIGPFSYEQYF	TGCAGTGCTAGATCCCGGGCAGCAATAGGACCCTTCTCCTACGAGCAGTACTTC
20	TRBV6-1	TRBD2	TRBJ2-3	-	CASSIGAPGLAGEQGDTQYF	TGTGCCAGCAGTATCGGGGCCCCGGGACTAGCGGGAGAGCAGGGAGATACGCAGTATTTT
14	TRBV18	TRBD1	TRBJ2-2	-	CASSPDRVTGELFF	TGTGCCAGCTCACCGGACAGGGTCACCGGGGAGCTGTTTTTT
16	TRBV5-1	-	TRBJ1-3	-	CASSLDSLSSGNTIYF	TGCGCCAGCAGCTTGGACAGCCTCTCCTCTGGAAACACCATATATTTT
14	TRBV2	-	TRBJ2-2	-	CASTSDTNTGELFF	TGTGCCAGCACCAGCGACACAAACACCGGGGAGCTGTTTTTT
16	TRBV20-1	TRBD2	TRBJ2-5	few	CSARAVAGANQETQYF	TGCAGTGCTAGAGCGGTAGCGGGAGCCAACCAAGAGACCCAGTACTTC
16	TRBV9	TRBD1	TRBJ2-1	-	CASSLTGTGLYNEQFF	TGTGCCAGCAGCTTAACCGGGACAGGCCTTTACAATGAGCAGTTCTTC
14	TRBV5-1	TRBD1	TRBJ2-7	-	CDSSRPGQTYEQYF	TGCGACAGCAGCCGTCCGGGACAGACCTACGAGCAGTACTTC
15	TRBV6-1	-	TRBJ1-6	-	CASSVGEGSNSPLHF	TGTGCCAGCAGTGTTGGAGAGGGGTCAAATTCACCCCTCCACTTT
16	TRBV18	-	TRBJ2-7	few	CASSPRTVAPSYEQYF	TGTGCCAGCTCACCAAGGACAGTAGCCCCTTCCTACGAGCAGTACTTC
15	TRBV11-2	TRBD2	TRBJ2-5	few	CASSLRGLAEETQYF	TGTGCCAGCAGCCTACGGGGTCTAGCGGAAGAGACCCAGTACTTC
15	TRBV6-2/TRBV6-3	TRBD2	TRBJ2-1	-	CAGSSAGVLSLEQFF	TGTGCCGGCAGTTCAGCGGGAGTACTGTCCCTTGAGCAGTTCTTC
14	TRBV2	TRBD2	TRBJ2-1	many	CATPGASGSHEQFF	TGTGCCACCCCGGGGGCTAGCGGGAGCCATGAGCAGTTCTTC
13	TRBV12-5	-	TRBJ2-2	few	CASGLSYTGELFF	TGTGCTAGTGGTTTGTCCTACACCGGGGAGCTGTTTTTT
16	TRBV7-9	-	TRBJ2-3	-	CASRQNRVASTDTQYF	TGTGCCAGCAGACAAAACAGGGTGGCCAGCACAGATACGCAGTATTTT
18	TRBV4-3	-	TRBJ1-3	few	CASSQEPGALRSGNTTYF	TGCGCCAGCAGCCAAGAACCAGGGGCGCTGAGGTCTGGAAACACCACATATTTT
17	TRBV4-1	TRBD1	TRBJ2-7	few	CASSQGFGTGLSYEQYF	TGCGCCAGCAGCCAAGGGTTCGGGACAGGGCTTTCCTACGAGCAGTACTTC
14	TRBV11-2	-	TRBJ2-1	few	CASSNVGAYNEQFF	TGTGCCAGCAGCAACGTAGGAGCCTACAATGAGCAGTTCTTC
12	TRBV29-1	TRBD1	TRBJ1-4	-	CSVGQGDEKLFF	TGCAGCGTTGGACAGGGTGATGAAAAACTGTTTTTT
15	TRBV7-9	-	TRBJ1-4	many	CASSLLSDSNEKLFF	TGTGCCAGCAGCTTACTTTCGGACAGTAATGAAAAACTGTTTTTT
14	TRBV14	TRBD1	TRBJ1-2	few	CAGSQTGGYYGYTF	TGTGCCGGCAGCCAGACAGGGGGCTACTATGGCTACACCTTC
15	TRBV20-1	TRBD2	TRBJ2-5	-	CSARHQAGGQETQYF	TGCAGTGCTAGGCATCAAGCGGGGGGACAAGAGACCCAGTACTTC
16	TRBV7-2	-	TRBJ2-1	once	CASSLMAIPGENEQFF	TGTGCCAGCAGCTTAATGGCTATCCCCGGTGAGAATGAGCAGTTCTTC
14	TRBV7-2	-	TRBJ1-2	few	CASSFRDGNYGYTF	TGTGCCAGCAGCTTCCGGGACGGCAACTATGGCTACACCTTC
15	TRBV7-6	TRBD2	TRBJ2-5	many	CASSLAAGVEETQYF	TGTGCCAGCAGCTTAGCGGCGGGAGTGGAAGAGACCCAGTACTTC
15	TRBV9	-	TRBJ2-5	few	CASSVEEGIQETQYF	TGTGCCAGCAGCGTAGAGGAAGGGATTCAAGAGACCCAGTACTTC
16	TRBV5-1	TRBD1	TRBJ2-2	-	CASSLQTGKGPGELFF	TGCGCCAGCAGCTTACAGACAGGGAAGGGACCCGGGGAGCTGTTTTTT
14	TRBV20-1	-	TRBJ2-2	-	CSARWAGRTGELFF	TGCAGTGCCCGGTGGGCGGGGCGCACCGGGGAGCTGTTTTTT
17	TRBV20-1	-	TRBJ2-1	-	CSARDRWGGDTLHEQFF	TGCAGTGCTAGAGATAGGTGGGGCGGGGACACCTTACATGAGCAGTTCTTC
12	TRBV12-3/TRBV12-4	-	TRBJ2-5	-	CASSRAPLDQYF	TGTGCCAGCAGCCGGGCCCCCTTGGACCAGTACTTC
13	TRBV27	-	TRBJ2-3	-	CASIFQNADTQYF	TGTGCCAGCATTTTCCAAAACGCAGATACGCAGTATTTT
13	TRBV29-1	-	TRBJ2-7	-	CSVEMEGSYEQYF	TGCAGCGTTGAAATGGAGGGTTCCTACGAGCAGTACTTC